This T cell receptor beta chain was obtained from a study of beta chain features in type 1 diabetes. The V gene's germline CDR1 is MGHDK and CDR2 SYGVNS. There are 12 residues in the CDR3. V gave up 7 bases and J gave up 9 bases, with 13 bases separating them. One heparinised blood draw averaging roughly 100 mL was given by each donor. Notes on this clone: The antigen remains unidentified.

Study-wide results and limits: Among patients with Type 1 diabetes, TCRB CDR3s were moderately but significantly shorter in every one of the four CD4+ subsets.

Investigators reverse transcribed all isolated RNA, so they sequenced expressed TCRB transcripts. The protocol was immunoSEQ multiplex PCR, while the TCRdb copy is restricted to in-frame clones and leaves out a portion. The data hold 200,000 to 250,000 clones, with over 65% observed a single time. The gene calls are TRBV25-1 and TRBJ2-4; D perhaps matches TRBD1 (6 bases). The material sequenced was naive CD4+ T cells from blood. This TCR was recovered from a man younger than 40 in good health. The CDR3 region has the DNA TGTGCCAGCACCTCACAGGGTACCATTCAGTACTTC. It encodes CASTSQGTIQYF.